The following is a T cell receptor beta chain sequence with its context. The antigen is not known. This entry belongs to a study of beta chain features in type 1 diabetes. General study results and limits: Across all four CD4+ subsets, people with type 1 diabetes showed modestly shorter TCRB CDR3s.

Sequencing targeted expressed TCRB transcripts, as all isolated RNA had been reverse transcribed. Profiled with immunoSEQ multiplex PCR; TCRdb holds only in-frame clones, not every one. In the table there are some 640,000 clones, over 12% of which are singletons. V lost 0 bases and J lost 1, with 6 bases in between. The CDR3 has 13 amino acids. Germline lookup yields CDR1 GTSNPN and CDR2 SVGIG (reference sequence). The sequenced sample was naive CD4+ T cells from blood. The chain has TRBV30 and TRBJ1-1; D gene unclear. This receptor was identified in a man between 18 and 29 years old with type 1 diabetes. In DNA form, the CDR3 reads TGTGCCTGGAGTGTAGTAACGAACACTGAAGCTTTCTTT. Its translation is CAWSVVTNTEAFF.